This T cell receptor beta chain was identified during a study of cytomegalovirus exposure and HLA in healthy donors. This CDR3 region has 11 residues. CDR1 is SNHLY, CDR2 FYNNEI, per germline. The V segment lost 6 bases and the J segment 13 bases; nucleotides outside the gene matches: 8. It was with 60 Vbeta and 13 Jbeta primers that the PCR ran. This table comes from immunoSEQ multiplex PCR, and its TCRdb copy is limited to in-frame clones, with some not included. The table lists roughly 120,000 clones. Sequencing was done on a sample of PBMCs. This chain connects TRBV2 to TRBJ1-1, with 7 bases identical to TRBD1. The clonotype comes from a man under 40 in good health and CMV-seronegative. The CDR3 reads CASSERQGFFF. CDR3 DNA sequence: TGTGCCAGCAGCGAGAGACAGGGTTTTTTCTTT.